A selection of T cell receptor beta chains follows, all from one sample in a study of beta chain features in type 1 diabetes. TCRdb keeps only in-frame clones here, not all; method: immunoSEQ multiplex PCR. Of roughly 350,000 clones in the sample, about 10% were seen once. Sequencing was carried out using central memory CD4+ T cells from blood. The receptor set was obtained from a man aged 25-45 years with type 1 diabetes. Each CDR3 is given with its conserved first and last residue. A D gene is named only where the DNA matches it firmly. The size of a clone is reported for some rows only, either as once, few or many, or as a class for expanded clones.

clone_size: NA; v_call: TRBV7-2; d_call: TRBD1; j_call: TRBJ2-3; cdr3_aa: CASSLAGTGMTDTQYF; cdr3_nt: TGTGCCAGCAGCTTAGCCGGGACAGGGATGACAGATACGCAGTATTTT
clone_size: NA; v_call: TRBV6-5; d_call: TRBD1; j_call: TRBJ1-2; cdr3_aa: CASSSRQGEKGYTF; cdr3_nt: TGTGCCAGCAGCTCCAGACAGGGGGAGAAGGGCTACACCTTC
clone_size: few; v_call: TRBV5-4; d_call: NA; j_call: TRBJ2-7; cdr3_aa: CASSWTGGAEQYF; cdr3_nt: TGTGCCAGCAGCTGGACCGGAGGGGCCGAGCAGTACTTC
clone_size: NA; v_call: TRBV25-1; d_call: NA; j_call: TRBJ2-7; cdr3_aa: CASSDGYRGVGYEQYF; cdr3_nt: TGTGCCAGCAGTGACGGGTATCGGGGAGTAGGGTACGAGCAGTACTTC
clone_size: many; v_call: TRBV7-2; d_call: TRBD1; j_call: TRBJ2-3; cdr3_aa: CASSGQGGTDTQYF; cdr3_nt: TGTGCCAGCAGCGGACAGGGAGGAACAGATACGCAGTATTTT
clone_size: NA; v_call: TRBV4-2; d_call: TRBD2; j_call: TRBJ2-5; cdr3_aa: CASSSLAGGPRGETQYF; cdr3_nt: TGTGCCAGCAGCTCCCTAGCGGGAGGCCCCAGGGGGGAGACCCAGTACTTC
clone_size: NA; v_call: TRBV28; d_call: TRBD2; j_call: TRBJ2-7; cdr3_aa: CASRVPGTSARGEQYF; cdr3_nt: TGTGCCAGCAGGGTCCCCGGGACTAGCGCACGTGGGGAGCAGTACTTC
clone_size: NA; v_call: TRBV10-3; d_call: NA; j_call: TRBJ1-5; cdr3_aa: CAISESPGQGPQHF; cdr3_nt: TGTGCCATCAGTGAGTCCCCCGGTCAAGGGCCCCAGCATTTT
clone_size: NA; v_call: TRBV2; d_call: NA; j_call: TRBJ2-7; cdr3_aa: CASEGTTYEQYF; cdr3_nt: TGTGCCAGCGAGGGGACGACCTACGAGCAGTACTTC
clone_size: NA; v_call: TRBV5-1; d_call: TRBD1; j_call: TRBJ1-2; cdr3_aa: CASSWDRDYGYTF; cdr3_nt: TGCGCCAGCAGCTGGGACAGGGACTATGGCTACACCTTC
clone_size: NA; v_call: TRBV30; d_call: NA; j_call: TRBJ1-2; cdr3_aa: CAWSVRGDGYTF; cdr3_nt: TGTGCCTGGAGTGTACGGGGGGATGGCTACACCTTC
clone_size: many; v_call: TRBV28; d_call: NA; j_call: TRBJ1-3; cdr3_aa: CASSLFSSAQRLGNTIYF; cdr3_nt: TGTGCCAGCAGTTTATTTTCGTCCGCCCAACGCCTTGGAAACACCATATATTTT
clone_size: NA; v_call: TRBV9; d_call: NA; j_call: TRBJ2-1; cdr3_aa: CASSVRLGVAQFF; cdr3_nt: TGTGCCAGCAGCGTACGACTCGGGGTTGCGCAGTTCTTC
clone_size: NA; v_call: TRBV13; d_call: NA; j_call: TRBJ1-4; cdr3_aa: CASSPKGAEEKLFF; cdr3_nt: TGTGCCAGCAGCCCCAAAGGGGCCGAAGAAAAACTGTTTTTT
clone_size: few; v_call: TRBV27; d_call: NA; j_call: TRBJ1-2; cdr3_aa: CASSLWGQGDGYTF; cdr3_nt: TGTGCCAGCAGTTTATGGGGGCAGGGAGATGGCTACACCTTC
clone_size: few; v_call: TRBV28; d_call: NA; j_call: TRBJ1-1; cdr3_aa: CASSLIASEAFF; cdr3_nt: TGTGCCAGCAGTTTAATCGCCAGTGAAGCTTTCTTT
clone_size: NA; v_call: TRBV19; d_call: NA; j_call: TRBJ2-5; cdr3_aa: CASSIVARGSGDQETQYF; cdr3_nt: TGTGCCAGTAGTATAGTGGCTAGGGGAAGCGGAGACCAAGAGACCCAGTACTTC
clone_size: NA; v_call: TRBV28; d_call: NA; j_call: TRBJ1-2; cdr3_aa: CASSLFAERRGYTF; cdr3_nt: TGTGCCAGCAGTTTATTCGCGGAGAGACGTGGCTACACCTTC
clone_size: NA; v_call: TRBV19; d_call: TRBD2; j_call: TRBJ2-5; cdr3_aa: CASSVAGETQYF; cdr3_nt: TGTGCCAGCTCCGTAGCGGGAGAGACCCAGTACTTC
clone_size: NA; v_call: TRBV5-1; d_call: NA; j_call: TRBJ1-2; cdr3_aa: CASSSGQNYGYTF; cdr3_nt: TGCGCCAGCAGCTCTGGACAGAACTATGGCTACACCTTC
clone_size: few; v_call: TRBV14; d_call: NA; j_call: TRBJ1-1; cdr3_aa: CASSQLGFLTEAFF; cdr3_nt: TGTGCCAGCAGCCAACTCGGGTTTCTCACTGAAGCTTTCTTT
clone_size: NA; v_call: TRBV29-1; d_call: NA; j_call: TRBJ2-7; cdr3_aa: CSVQGRGEQYF; cdr3_nt: TGCAGCGTCCAGGGGAGGGGCGAGCAGTACTTC
clone_size: NA; v_call: TRBV7-2; d_call: NA; j_call: TRBJ2-3; cdr3_aa: CASSQEYTDTQYF; cdr3_nt: TGTGCCAGCAGCCAAGAATACACAGATACGCAGTATTTT
clone_size: NA; v_call: TRBV5-1; d_call: NA; j_call: TRBJ2-5; cdr3_aa: CASSGYAGLGETQYF; cdr3_nt: TGCGCCAGCAGCGGGTACGCAGGGCTGGGAGAGACCCAGTACTTC
clone_size: NA; v_call: TRBV19; d_call: NA; j_call: TRBJ2-5; cdr3_aa: CASSILGYETQYF; cdr3_nt: TGTGCCAGTAGTATATTAGGGTATGAGACCCAGTACTTC
clone_size: few; v_call: TRBV18; d_call: TRBD2; j_call: TRBJ2-3; cdr3_aa: CASSPLSLASGSQDTQYF; cdr3_nt: TGTGCCAGCTCACCACTTTCCCTGGCTAGCGGGAGTCAAGATACGCAGTATTTT
clone_size: NA; v_call: TRBV19; d_call: TRBD2; j_call: TRBJ2-5; cdr3_aa: CASRRGTSGRDATQYF; cdr3_nt: TGTGCCAGTAGAAGAGGGACTAGCGGGAGGGATGCAACCCAGTACTTC
clone_size: NA; v_call: TRBV4-1; d_call: TRBD1; j_call: TRBJ2-5; cdr3_aa: CASSLSDRQETQYF; cdr3_nt: TGCGCCAGCAGCCTCTCGGACAGGCAAGAGACCCAGTACTTC
clone_size: few; v_call: TRBV14; d_call: TRBD2; j_call: TRBJ2-2; cdr3_aa: CASSQVGVGTSGTRTGELFF; cdr3_nt: TGTGCCAGCAGCCAAGTCGGAGTAGGGACTAGCGGGACGAGAACCGGGGAGCTGTTTTTT
clone_size: NA; v_call: TRBV13; d_call: NA; j_call: TRBJ1-1; cdr3_aa: CASSFGGPTEAFF; cdr3_nt: TGTGCCAGCAGCTTCGGGGGGCCCACTGAAGCTTTCTTT
clone_size: NA; v_call: TRBV6-6; d_call: NA; j_call: TRBJ2-5; cdr3_aa: CASSYSLETQYF; cdr3_nt: TGTGCCAGCAGTTACTCGTTGGAGACCCAGTACTTC
clone_size: NA; v_call: TRBV11-2; d_call: TRBD2; j_call: TRBJ2-3; cdr3_aa: CASSYLPGLAGGLTDTQYF; cdr3_nt: TGTGCCAGCAGCTACCTACCGGGACTAGCGGGAGGTCTCACAGATACGCAGTATTTT
clone_size: NA; v_call: TRBV6-5; d_call: TRBD1; j_call: TRBJ2-5; cdr3_aa: CASSYGGQGGQETQYF; cdr3_nt: TGTGCCAGCAGTTACGGGGGACAGGGTGGCCAAGAGACCCAGTACTTC
clone_size: NA; v_call: TRBV2; d_call: NA; j_call: TRBJ1-4; cdr3_aa: CASSPGADYEKLFF; cdr3_nt: TGTGCCAGCAGCCCCGGGGCGGACTATGAAAAACTGTTTTTT
clone_size: few; v_call: TRBV7-2; d_call: NA; j_call: TRBJ2-5; cdr3_aa: CASSLGGGFETQYF; cdr3_nt: TGTGCCAGCAGCCTAGGGGGGGGTTTCGAGACCCAGTACTTC
clone_size: NA; v_call: TRBV30; d_call: NA; j_call: TRBJ1-5; cdr3_aa: CAWTRSGPSSNQPQHF; cdr3_nt: TGTGCCTGGACCAGATCAGGACCATCCAGCAATCAGCCTCAGCATTTT
clone_size: NA; v_call: TRBV7-2; d_call: TRBD1; j_call: TRBJ1-4; cdr3_aa: CASSSGGPLNEKLFF; cdr3_nt: TGTGCCAGCAGCTCAGGGGGCCCCTTGAATGAAAAACTGTTTTTT